These 25 T cell receptor beta chains share one sample of origin, sequenced in a study of blood T cells in healthy people across ages. Together with a sample-barcoded 5' primer, a J-beta primer mix was included in a second PCR lasting about 7 to 11 cycles. In TCRdb, the 5' RACE reads were re-called with MiXCR into one record per CDR3 protein. The data contain 660,000 or so distinct CDR3 sequences, 58% of them singletons. Sequenced: blood. The receptors derive from a man aged 60-69 years in good health.

A few counts support this clonotype. This rearrangement joins TRBV2 to TRBJ2-3; D is perhaps TRBD1 (5 bases). V was cut by 4 bases and J by 4 bases, with 15 bases left in between. The CDR3 length is 15 residues. Germline CDR1 and CDR2: SNHLY and FYNNEI. CDR3: CASSGQGVGPDTQYF. The CDR3 region has the DNA TGTGCCAGCAGTGGGCAGGGTGTTGGCCCAGATACGCAGTATTTT.

The chain combines TRBV6-1 with TRBJ1-2; tentative D call: TRBD1 (5 bases). Trimming removed 8 bases at V and 4 bases at J, with 20 bases between. Germline loops: CDR1 MNHNS, CDR2 SASEGT. The CDR3 spans 15 residues. CDR3: CASQRGRGGSYGYTF. CDR3 DNA sequence: TGTGCCAGCCAAAGGGGAAGGGGCGGGTCCTATGGCTACACCTTC.

The rearrangement uses TRBV20-1 and TRBJ2-3, with 7 positions matching TRBD2. Germline loops: CDR1 DFQATT, CDR2 SNEGSKA (reference sequence). The CDR3 has 16 amino acids. Unmatched junction bases numbered 12, after V lost 0 bases and J lost 6 bases. The CDR3 DNA follows: TGCAGTGCTAGAGATCGGGGCGGGGGTGAATCGGATACGCAGTATTTT. Amino acids: CSARDRGGGESDTQYF.

The chain combines TRBV6-5 with TRBJ1-1; a possible D gene is TRBD1 (5 bases). This CDR3 spans 16 amino acids. CDR1 and CDR2 from the germline V gene are MNHEY and SVGAGI. V lost 2 bases to trimming and J lost 0 bases, with 13 bases between them. CDR3 sequence reads: CASSYTVGRMNTEAFF. The DNA for the CDR3 is TGTGCCAGCAGTTACACCGTGGGACGGATGAACACTGAAGCTTTCTTT.

The chain carries TRBV6-6 and TRBJ1-2; D gene uncertain. Between the trimmed V and J ends, which lost 6 bases and 0 bases, there was a span of 11 bases. CDR1 and CDR2 (germline): MNHNY, SVGAGI (reference sequence). The length of the CDR3 is 14 residues. DNA of the CDR3: TGTGCCAGCAGGTCGGCAGCCTCTAACTATGGCTACACCTTC. It translates to CASRSAASNYGYTF.

This clonotype has only one observation. The rearrangement joins TRBV28 to TRBJ2-5; possible D gene TRBD2, 6 bases. The CDR3 runs to 17 residues. Trimming removed 4 bases at V and 2 bases at J, with 20 bases between. Per germline, CDR1 MDHEN and CDR2 SYDVKM. The CDR3 region has the DNA TGTGCCAGCAGTTACCCCTCCTTGGCGGGGCCACAAGAGACCCAGTACTTC. Protein sequence: CASSYPSLAGPQETQYF.

This clonotype was found a few times. The V call is TRBV9, the J call TRBJ2-3; TRBD1 aligns across 8 bases. In germline, CDR1 is SGDLS, CDR2 YYNGEE. Trimming at V came to 6 bases and at J to 4 bases, leaving 4 bases not matched to a gene. This CDR3 spans 13 amino acids. The CDR3 reads CASNRGYSDTQYF. The CDR3 nucleotides are TGTGCCAGCAACAGGGGGTATTCAGATACGCAGTATTTT.

This clonotype was counted once. The V gene is TRBV5-4, the J gene TRBJ2-3; D assignment may be TRBD1 or TRBD2 (5 bases each). CDR3 size: 17 residues. Trimming removed 1 base from V and 0 bases from J, with 15 bases in between. Germline CDR1 reads SGHNT; CDR2 reads YYREEE (reference sequence). CDR3: CASSLPHLGGSTDTQYF. CDR3 sequence (DNA): TGTGCCAGCAGCTTGCCCCACCTTGGGGGTAGCACAGATACGCAGTATTTT.

The J gene is TRBJ2-7, the V gene TRBV7-2, with 8 bases matching TRBD2. Looked up from germline, CDR1 is SGHTA and CDR2 is FQGNSA. The CDR3 totals 16 residues. Unmatched junction bases numbered 7, after V lost 3 bases and J lost 0 bases. For the CDR3, the DNA is TGTGCCAGCAGCTTCGCGACTAGCGAGAGCTCCTACGAGCAGTACTTC. Translation: CASSFATSESSYEQYF.

This clonotype was seen more than once but under ten times. The chain links TRBV15 to TRBJ2-1; tentative D call: TRBD2 (5 bases). The V end lost 2 bases, the J end lost 2 bases, and 16 bases lay between the germline ends. Germline lookup yields CDR1 LNHNV and CDR2 YYDKDF (reference sequence). The CDR3 is 17 amino acids. The CDR3 spells CATSRSLTASTYNEQFF. DNA for the CDR3: TGTGCCACCAGCAGATCGCTGACGGCTAGCACCTACAATGAGCAGTTCTTC.

The J gene is TRBJ2-3, the V gene TRBV3-1; D might be TRBD2 (7 bases). The V and J ends lost 7 bases and 2 bases respectively, with 16 bases between them. The CDR3 length is 15 residues. Germline CDR1 LGHDT, CDR2 YNNKEL (reference sequence). CDR3 DNA sequence: TGTGCCAGCACCCCGGGGGGCTCGCTCACAGATACGCAGTATTTT. Protein product: CASTPGGSLTDTQYF.

This CDR3 reads CASSESTGTNSPLHF. The CDR3 coding sequence is TGTGCCAGCAGTGAGTCGACAGGGACCAATTCACCCCTCCACTTT. This chain connects TRBV2 to TRBJ1-6, with 7 nucleotides matching TRBD1. This CDR3 has 15 residues. Germline CDR1 SNHLY, CDR2 FYNNEI. The V gene end was trimmed by 3 bases and the J gene end by 7 bases; junction bases not matched to a gene: 6.

Notes on this clonotype: An end of the junction does not agree with germline; a read error may underlie this. J is TRBJ2-3 and V is TRBV20-1, with D perhaps given as TRBD1 or TRBD2 (6 bases each). Germline V gene sequence: CDR1 DFQATT, CDR2 SNEGSKA (reference sequence). The length of the CDR3 is 15 residues. The CDR3 protein is CSARRWGASTDTRYF. In DNA form, the CDR3 reads TGCAGTGCTAGACGTTGGGGGGCTAGCACAGATACGCGGTATTTT.

The chain has TRBV21-1 and TRBJ1-6; the DNA was not compared with TRBD1, the D call given in the table. TRBV21-1 is annotated as a pseudogene. The CDR3 contains 19 residues. CDR3 sequence (DNA): TGTGCCAGCAGCAAAATGGGTTTCCCCGGAACCCTCTATAATTCACCCCTCCACTTT. Its protein is CASSKMGFPGTLYNSPLHF.

The V gene is TRBV5-5, the J gene TRBJ1-5; D gene unclear. The CDR3 spans 15 residues. V was pared by 3 bases and J by 0 bases, with 10 bases between. Germline V CDR1 and CDR2: SGHKS, YYEKEE (reference sequence). Written as DNA, the CDR3 is TGTGCCAGCAGCTCCGGAGATTATAGCAATCAGCCCCAGCATTTT. Translated, it gives CASSSGDYSNQPQHF.

The rearrangement uses TRBV7-6 and TRBJ1-2; the D gene is possibly TRBD1 (6 bases). The CDR3 consists of 14 residues. Trimming took 4 bases from V and 0 from J, leaving 9 bases between them. CDR1 SGHVS and CDR2 FNYEAQ come from the germline V gene. CDR3 protein: CASSSGQTNYGYTF. DNA of the CDR3: TGTGCCAGCAGCTCAGGACAGACTAACTATGGCTACACCTTC.

The J gene is TRBJ2-3, the V gene TRBV7-2; D is uncertain. Germline CDR1 is SGHTA and CDR2 is FQGNSA. Between the trimmed V and J ends, which lost 2 bases and 6 bases, there was a span of 6 bases. This CDR3 has 12 residues. As DNA, the CDR3 is TGTGCCAGCAGCTTACTCTGGGATACGCAGTATTTT. Its translation is CASSLLWDTQYF.

The chain is built from TRBV15 and TRBJ2-2; TRBD2 might be the D (6 bases). Germline values: CDR1 LNHNV, CDR2 YYDKDF (reference sequence). With 1 base removed from V and 4 bases from J, the gap between germline ends came to 13 bases. The CDR3 contains 16 residues. Written as DNA, the CDR3 is TGTGCCACCAGCAGAGTTGGGGGGATGAGCACCGGGGAGCTGTTTTTT. Residues: CATSRVGGMSTGELFF. Based on the CDR3 plus reference TRBV15 and TRBJ2-2, the full variable domain is DAMVIQNPRYQVTQFGKPVTLSCSQTLNHNVMYWYQQKSSQAPKLLFHYYDKDFNNEADTPDNFQSRRPNTSFCFLDIRSPGLGDTAMYLCATSRVGGMSTGELFFGEGSRLTVL.

V is TRBV7-9 and J is TRBJ1-2; D call uncertain. The CDR3 is made up of 14 amino acids. Germline CDR1 and CDR2: SEHNR and FQNEAQ (reference sequence). The V gene lost 0 bases and the J gene lost 5 bases, with 10 bases spanning the gap. The CDR3 here is CASSLAGDPYGYTF. The CDR3 DNA sequence: TGTGCCAGCAGCTTAGCGGGAGACCCGTATGGCTACACCTTC.

This clonotype was detected only a few times. This chain uses TRBV6-2 or TRBV6-3 with TRBJ2-6; the D gene is possibly TRBD2 (5 bases). The CDR3 loop spans 15 amino acids. V was cut by 10 bases and J by 0 bases, with 13 bases left in between. Germline V CDR1 and CDR2: MNHEY, SVGEGT. This CDR3 is CATALGSSGANVLTF. The CDR3, as DNA: TGTGCCACTGCGTTAGGGAGCTCTGGGGCCAACGTCCTGACTTTC.

Only a few counts were recorded for this clonotype. This chain connects TRBV27 to TRBJ2-5; D might be TRBD1 (5 bases). CDR3 length: 14 amino acids. The V end was cut by 3 bases, the J end by 0 bases, with 8 bases between. Germline CDR1 MNHEY, CDR2 SMNVEV (reference sequence). The CDR3 DNA is TGTGCCAGCAGTTTCTGGGGCAACCAAGAGACCCAGTACTTC. Protein sequence: CASSFWGNQETQYF.

This clonotype was seen a few times. The J gene is TRBJ2-7, the V gene TRBV29-1; 7 positions agree with TRBD1. CDR1 and CDR2 from the germline V gene are SQVTM and ANQGSEA. Trimming at V came to 4 bases and at J to 4 bases, leaving 7 bases not matched to a gene. CDR3 length: 13 amino acids. CDR3 DNA: TGCAGCGTTGCCCGAACAGGGGATTACGAGCAGTACTTC. Encoded protein: CSVARTGDYEQYF.

This clonotype was picked up one time. J is TRBJ1-4 and V is TRBV7-2; tentative D call: TRBD1 (5 bases). CDR1 SGHTA and CDR2 FQGNSA come from the germline V gene. The CDR3 is made up of 14 amino acids. Trimming cost V 3 bases and J 7 bases, with 12 bases left between them. The CDR3 spells CASSFGGYREKLFF. In DNA, the CDR3 is TGTGCCAGCAGCTTCGGGGGATACCGTGAAAAACTGTTTTTT.

This chain connects TRBV7-2 to TRBJ1-4, with D unresolved. Trimming removed 1 base from V and 5 bases from J, with 11 bases in between. The CDR3 is made up of 15 amino acids. Germline values: CDR1 SGHTA, CDR2 FQGNSA. This CDR3 is CASSLGMGRNEKLFF. Written as DNA, the CDR3 is TGTGCCAGCAGCTTAGGGATGGGCCGGAATGAAAAACTGTTTTTT.

This clonotype was seen a handful of times. The V gene is TRBV5-1, the J gene TRBJ2-1; 13 nucleotides line up with TRBD2. Germline lookup yields CDR1 SGHRS and CDR2 YFSETQ. The CDR3 is 18 amino acids. The junction had 8 bases not matched to a gene; V was cut back by 3 bases and J by 2 bases. CDR3 bases: TGCGCCAGCAGCTCCGTTCGGACTAGCGGGGGCACCTACAATGAGCAGTTCTTC. It specifies CASSSVRTSGGTYNEQFF. The full variable domain, in which reference TRBV5-1 and TRBJ2-1 provide the parts outside the CDR3, is KAGVTQTPRYLIKTRGQQVTLSCSPISGHRSVSWYQQTPGQGLQFLFEYFSETQRNKGNFPGRFSGRQFSNSRSEMNVSTLELGDSALYLCASSSVRTSGGTYNEQFFGPGTRLTVL.